The next 27 T cell receptor beta chains were all read from a single sample in a study of regulatory T cells in long-lasting Graves disease (dated by TCRdb to about 2021). Receptor amplification or capture employed multiplex PCR. Sequenced using an Illumina HiSeq 4000. To build TCR beta libraries, CDR3 regions were amplified by Arm-PCR using iRepertoire HTBI primers. TCRdb cleaned the public reads at Q25 with fastp, built clones with MiXCR and kept in-frame beta chains. Rows with one shared CDR3 protein collapse into an entry with the most common genes and DNA. Counted in this sample were about 620,000 distinct CDR3 sequences; about 15% of them appeared once. Roughly 18% of the sample is in the top ten clones. The sample's time point, from its label and the paper: newly diagnosed GD, antithyroid drugs for less than 3 months. For both TCR sequencing and RNA sequencing, RNA was extracted from PBMCs using TRIzol.

In addition, the sample was reused for a study of T cells in Graves' hyperthyroidism and ophthalmopathy.

Sequencing was performed on peripheral blood mononuclear cells (PBMCs), taken at new diagnosis, from a patient treated with antithyroid drugs. These receptors came from a woman aged 25-40 years with Graves disease. Donor details come from another sample of the same person, matched by shared clones.

This clonotype was picked up many times. The chain carries TRBV7-2 and TRBJ2-1, with 11 bases fitting TRBD1. The germline V gene encodes CDR1 SGHTA and CDR2 FQGNSA. The CDR3 length is 16 residues. J lost 6 bases, V lost 5 bases, and 9 bases had no gene match. CDR3 sequence (DNA): TGTGCCAGCAGCCTAACTTATGGGACAGGGGGCAATGAGCAGTTCTTC. Encoded protein: CASSLTYGTGGNEQFF.

The chain has TRBV5-4 and TRBJ2-4; D remains unclear. The CDR3 loop spans 15 amino acids. Germline V gene data show CDR1 as SGHNT and CDR2 as YYREEE (reference sequence). Trimming removed 0 bases from V and 1 base from J, with 8 bases in between. CDR3 bases: TGTGCCAGCAGCTTGGGGACCCCCGCCAAAAACATTCAGTACTTC. Its protein is CASSLGTPAKNIQYF.

This clonotype was seen a handful of times. The chain recombines TRBV20-1 with TRBJ2-1; possibly TRBD1 or TRBD2 for D (5 bases each). V was clipped by 0 bases and J by 5 bases, with 17 bases between them. The germline gives CDR1 DFQATT, CDR2 SNEGSKA (reference sequence). The CDR3 consists of 16 residues. In DNA form, the CDR3 reads TGCAGTGCTAGAGAGTTTGGGGGACGAAACGACAATGAGCAGTTCTTC. Amino acids: CSAREFGGRNDNEQFF.

The chain carries TRBV28 and TRBJ1-5, with TRBD1 as a possible D gene (5 bases). The CDR3 extends over 16 amino acids. Germline CDR1 and CDR2: MDHEN and SYDVKM. The V gene lost 6 bases and the J gene lost 6 bases, with 21 bases spanning the gap. The chain's CDR3 is CASSQNWGRVGQPQHF. The CDR3 DNA reads TGTGCCAGCAGCCAGAATTGGGGGAGGGTAGGTCAGCCCCAGCATTTT.

A note on this clonotype: A junction end diverges from the germline sequence, so it may reflect a read error. The rearrangement links TRBV20-1 to TRBJ2-7; 8 bases line up with TRBD2. The CDR3 has 13 amino acids. CDR1 and CDR2 from the germline V gene are DFQATT and SNEGSKA (reference sequence). For the CDR3, the DNA is TGCAGTGCTAGAATTGGAGCGGGAGTTCCGGAAAACTTC. Residues: CSARIGAGVPENF.

This clonotype was seen repeatedly, ten times or more. The CDR3 here is CAWSSQGPSRHFF. CDR3 nucleotide sequence: TGTGCCTGGAGTTCCCAGGGACCCAGTAGGCACTTCTTT. The chain has TRBV30 and TRBJ1-1; a possible D gene is TRBD1 (5 bases). The CDR3 has 13 residues. Trimming removed 2 bases from V and 14 bases from J, with 21 bases in between. CDR1 GTSNPN and CDR2 SVGIG come from the germline V gene (reference sequence).

This clonotype was detected a few times. V and J are TRBV6-1 and TRBJ2-1; D call uncertain. Germline CDR1 reads MNHNS; CDR2 reads SASEGT. V lost 6 bases and J lost 0, with 15 bases in between. This CDR3 is 16 amino acids long. The DNA of the CDR3 is TGTGCCAGCAGCCTGACATTCCTTGACTCCTACAATGAGCAGTTCTTC. It translates to CASSLTFLDSYNEQFF.

Comment on this clonotype: With a much larger clone just one base away, this may be a read error. This rearrangement joins TRBV11-2 to TRBJ2-2; no clear D. The V end lost 5 bases, the J end lost 7 bases, and 8 bases lay between the germline ends. The germline V gene encodes CDR1 SGHAT and CDR2 FQNNGV. CDR3 length: 12 residues. The CDR3 reads CASSQSVGELFF. Here the CDR3 DNA reads TGTGCCAGCAGCCAATCGGTCGGGGAGCTGTTTTTT.

V is TRBV5-1 and J is TRBJ2-2; 7 bases are shared with TRBD2. CDR1 and CDR2 (germline): SGHRS, YFSETQ. The CDR3 length is 18 residues. The trim removed 7 bases at V and 5 bases at J, leaving 20 bases unmatched. The CDR3 here is CASPDRQSGTGGTGELFF. As DNA, the CDR3 is TGCGCCAGCCCGGATAGGCAGAGCGGCACGGGGGGTACCGGGGAGCTGTTTTTT.

This clonotype was seen ten or more times. V and J are TRBV20-1 and TRBJ2-3, with TRBD2 identical over 7 bases. V shed 6 bases, J shed 0 bases, and the junction held 9 bases outside the gene matches. Per the germline V gene, CDR1 is DFQATT and CDR2 is SNEGSKA (reference sequence). The CDR3 extends over 15 amino acids. The CDR3 DNA reads as TGCAGTGCCCGGCAGCTAGCGGAAAGCACAGATACGCAGTATTTT. Translated, it gives CSARQLAESTDTQYF.

This clonotype was seen just once. The chain combines TRBV5-6 with TRBJ1-4; no definite D call. CDR1 SGHDT and CDR2 YYEEEE come from the germline V gene. Trimming took 4 bases from V and 7 from J, leaving 11 bases between them. This CDR3 comprises 13 residues. The CDR3 sequence is CASSRRTSEKLFF. CDR3 bases: TGTGCCAGCAGCCGCCGGACGTCTGAAAAACTGTTTTTT. The complete variable domain, with remaining parts taken from reference TRBV5-6 and TRBJ1-4, reads DAGVTQSPTHLIKTRGQQVTLRCSPKSGHDTVSWYQQALGQGPQFIFQYYEEEERQRGNFPDRFSGHQFPNYSSELNVNALLLGDSALYLCASSRRTSEKLFFGSGTQLSVL.

The table lists this clonotype with many counts. The chain recombines TRBV28 with TRBJ1-2; D is undetermined. The CDR3 has 13 residues. Trimming stripped 6 bases from V and 2 bases from J, with 10 bases between. CDR1 is MDHEN, CDR2 SYDVKM, per germline. The CDR3 sequence: CASSGPLNYGYTF. As DNA, the CDR3 is TGTGCCAGCAGCGGACCGTTAAACTATGGCTACACCTTC.

This clonotype was observed many times. The chain couples TRBV12-3 or TRBV12-4 to TRBJ2-1; D may correspond to TRBD1 or TRBD2 (6 bases each). This CDR3 region has 11 residues. The CDR3 DNA sequence: TGTGCGGCCACTAGGGGGGCAGAGCAGTTCTTC. Protein product: CAATRGAEQFF.

The rearrangement uses TRBV30 and TRBJ2-1; the match to TRBD2 covers 12 bases. CDR3 length: 16 amino acids. Looked up from germline, CDR1 is GTSNPN and CDR2 is SVGIG (reference sequence). With V trimmed by 1 base and J by 15 bases, 16 bases remained unmatched. The DNA for the CDR3 is TGTGCCTGGAGTGCTCATCCATCTAGCGGGAGGGCCCATCTGTTCTTC. This codes for CAWSAHPSSGRAHLFF. Full variable domain (rest looked up from reference TRBV30 and TRBJ2-1): SQTIHQWPATLVQPVGSPLSLECTVEGTSNPNLYWYRQAAGRGLQLLFYSVGIGQISSEVPQNLSASRPQDRQFILSSKKLLLSDSGFYLCAWSAHPSSGRAHLFFGPGTRLTVL.

This clonotype was found many times. This sequence joins TRBV20-1 and TRBJ1-1, with D possibly matching TRBD1 (5 bases). V shed 5 bases and J shed 5 bases, with 18 bases lying between them. This CDR3 has 14 amino acids. CDR1 is DFQATT, CDR2 SNEGSKA, per germline (reference sequence). CDR3 nucleotide sequence: TGCAGTGCTCGAAAGGTTACGGGGGGGACTGAAGCTTTCTTT. Encoded protein: CSARKVTGGTEAFF.

This clonotype has ten or more counts. The chain links TRBV7-9 to TRBJ2-7; 7 bases are a match to TRBD1. The V and J ends lost 3 bases and 3 bases, in that order; junction bases with no gene match: 8. Germline loops: CDR1 SEHNR, CDR2 FQNEAQ (reference sequence). CDR3 length: 15 amino acids. The chain's CDR3 is CASSLTRDSFYEQYF. The CDR3 DNA follows: TGTGCCAGCAGCTTGACCCGGGACAGCTTCTACGAGCAGTACTTC.

This clonotype was seen just once. The chain is built from TRBV7-2 and TRBJ2-7; D tentatively reads TRBD1 or TRBD2 (5 bases each). The germline V and J ends were trimmed by 5 bases and 3 bases, with 14 bases remaining between them. CDR1 is SGHTA, CDR2 FQGNSA, per germline. This CDR3 has 14 residues. CDR3 residues: CASSHTGQYYEQYF. The CDR3 DNA is TGTGCCAGCAGCCACACGGGGCAGTACTACGAGCAGTACTTC.

This clonotype was counted ten times or more. The chain employs TRBV20-1 and TRBJ1-1, with D possibly TRBD1 on 6 matching bases. The germline CDR1 and CDR2 sequences are DFQATT and SNEGSKA (reference sequence). The CDR3 runs 14 residues. Trimming took 6 bases from V and 3 from J, leaving 17 bases between them. The CDR3 here is CSAGAGATDTEAFF. The CDR3 DNA reads TGCAGTGCAGGGGCGGGGGCCACGGACACTGAAGCTTTCTTT.

This chain uses TRBV20-1 with TRBJ2-3; D is undetermined. Trimming stripped 5 bases from V and 3 bases from J, with 12 bases between. Germline CDR1 reads DFQATT; CDR2 reads SNEGSKA (reference sequence). This CDR3 region has 13 residues. The CDR3 spells CSASPDGTDTQYF. CDR3 nucleotide sequence: TGCAGTGCTTCTCCGGACGGAACAGATACGCAGTATTTT.

In its sample, this clonotype was seen many times. The rearrangement joins TRBV28 to TRBJ1-2, with D maybe TRBD1 (6 bases). In germline, CDR1 is MDHEN, CDR2 SYDVKM. The CDR3 contains 16 residues. V lost 7 bases to trimming and J lost 5 bases, with 23 bases between them. CDR3 sequence reads: CASNGGGQQGSYGYTF. CDR3 sequence (DNA): TGTGCCAGCAATGGGGGGGGTCAACAGGGATCGTATGGCTACACCTTC.

There are a few counts of this clonotype. The rearrangement joins TRBV27 to TRBJ2-5; D not resolved. The CDR3 loop spans 14 amino acids. Germline CDR1 MNHEY, CDR2 SMNVEV (reference sequence). Trimming left V 5 bases short and J 5 bases short, with 15 bases between. The CDR3 DNA reads as TGTGCCAGCAGTAGCCCGTCAGAGATGGAGACCCAGTACTTC. Translation gives CASSSPSEMETQYF.

This clonotype turned up a few times. The chain carries TRBV27 and TRBJ1-2, with D hard to call. The CDR3 runs 15 residues. Trimming removed 5 bases at V and 2 bases at J, with 15 bases between. CDR1 MNHEY and CDR2 SMNVEV come from the germline V gene (reference sequence). CDR3 in DNA: TGTGCCAGCAGTCAACCCTCGGACGGAAACTATGGCTACACCTTC. This codes for CASSQPSDGNYGYTF.

The chain is built from TRBV20-1 and TRBJ1-4; tentative D call: TRBD1 (5 bases). This CDR3 contains 14 residues. The germline gives CDR1 DFQATT, CDR2 SNEGSKA (reference sequence). Trimming left V 3 bases short and J 2 bases short, with 10 bases between. CDR3 bases: TGCAGTGCTAGTTCGGGGGTGACTAATGAAAAACTGTTTTTT. Its translation is CSASSGVTNEKLFF.

The sample holds a few counts of this clonotype. The CDR3 DNA follows: TGCGCCAGCAGCTCAACACAGGGTCCTAAGAGCAATGAGCAGTTCTTC. This translates into CASSSTQGPKSNEQFF. This rearrangement joins TRBV5-1 to TRBJ2-1, with D tentatively TRBD1 (6 bases). Germline assignment: CDR1 SGHRS and CDR2 YFSETQ. With 3 bases removed from V and 6 bases from J, the gap between germline ends came to 19 bases. The CDR3 is 16 residues long. Filled out from reference TRBV5-1 and TRBJ2-1, the complete variable domain reads KAGVTQTPRYLIKTRGQQVTLSCSPISGHRSVSWYQQTPGQGLQFLFEYFSETQRNKGNFPGRFSGRQFSNSRSEMNVSTLELGDSALYLCASSSTQGPKSNEQFFGPGTRLTVL.

This clonotype occurred many times. V and J are TRBV2 and TRBJ1-1; D is unresolved. Looked up from germline, CDR1 is SNHLY and CDR2 is FYNNEI. The CDR3 sequence is 12 residues long. The V and J ends lost 7 bases and 5 bases respectively, with 11 bases between them. This CDR3 reads CASTQSWTEAFF. The CDR3 nucleotides are TGTGCCAGCACCCAAAGTTGGACTGAAGCTTTCTTT.

This clonotype has ten or more counts. The chain joins TRBV28 to TRBJ2-7; tentative D call: TRBD2 (6 bases). V lost 8 bases to trimming and J lost 3 bases, with 14 bases between them. CDR1 and CDR2 (germline): MDHEN, SYDVKM. This CDR3 region has 13 residues. The chain's CDR3 is CASRGILGYEQYF. The DNA of the CDR3 is TGTGCCAGCCGGGGGATACTGGGCTACGAGCAGTACTTC.

This clonotype appeared a few times. The rearrangement joins TRBV20-1 to TRBJ2-7; 10 bases are a match to TRBD2. J gave up 6 bases and V 8 bases, and 10 bases lay outside the gene matches. CDR3 length equals 13 residues. The germline V gene encodes CDR1 DFQATT and CDR2 SNEGSKA (reference sequence). In DNA, the CDR3 is TGCAGTACACAAGCGGGAGGGTTATCCGAGCAGTACTTC. This encodes CSTQAGGLSEQYF.